These T cell receptor beta chains were read from a single sample in a study of blood T cell repertoires in COVID-19. Method: immunoSEQ multiplex PCR; TCRdb's copy keeps in-frame clones and lacks some. The sample contains over 85,000 clones, roughly 90% of which appear only once. Sequenced sample: peripheral blood. The receptors originated from a woman aged 50 to 60 with COVID-19, enrolled during active disease. CDR3s include the opening cysteine and the closing phenylalanine or tryptophan. The D gene is left open where the match is weak. Rows give clone size only sometimes, using once, few, many, or a class for an expanded clone.

clone_size | j_call | v_call | d_call | cdr3_nt | cdr3_aa
NA | TRBJ2-7 | TRBV4-3 | NA | TGCGCCAGCAGCCAAAGTAGGGGCCCCTACGAGCAGTACTTC | CASSQSRGPYEQYF
NA | TRBJ1-5 | TRBV5-1 | TRBD1 | TGCGCCAGCAGCTCCGGGATTAGACAGGGGAGACAGCCCCAGCATTTT | CASSSGIRQGRQPQHF
NA | TRBJ1-2 | TRBV7-2 | TRBD1 | TGTGCCAGCAGCCGCGGGACAGGGAGAAACTATGGCTACACCTTC | CASSRGTGRNYGYTF
NA | TRBJ2-6 | TRBV27 | NA | TGTGCCAGCAGTTCAACCGCCCGGGCTGGGGCCAACGTCCTGACTTTC | CASSSTARAGANVLTF
NA | TRBJ1-5 | TRBV19 | TRBD1 | TGTGCCAGTAGTTGGGACAGAAATCAGCCCCAGCATTTT | CASSWDRNQPQHF
NA | TRBJ2-2 | TRBV5-1 | NA | TGCGCCAGCAGCTTTCGGGGGTACGGCACCGGGGAGCTGTTTTTT | CASSFRGYGTGELFF
NA | TRBJ2-3 | TRBV29-1 | TRBD2 | TGCAGCGTTGTCACTAGCGGTCCTAGCACAGATACGCAGTATTTT | CSVVTSGPSTDTQYF
NA | TRBJ1-1 | TRBV25-1 | TRBD1 | TGTGCCAGCAGGGGACAGTACACTGAAGCTTTCTTT | CASRGQYTEAFF
NA | TRBJ1-1 | TRBV19 | NA | TGTGCCAGTAGCCTAACTGGGGGGAGGAACACTGAAGCTTTCTTT | CASSLTGGRNTEAFF
NA | TRBJ1-1 | TRBV19 | NA | TGTGCCAGTAGTCCCATTTGGACAGTATTGAACACTGAAGCTTTCTTT | CASSPIWTVLNTEAFF
once | TRBJ2-5 | TRBV11-2 | TRBD2 | TGTGCCAGCAGCTCCCCAGGGGTAGCGGGGGGGACCCAGTACTTC | CASSSPGVAGGTQYF
once | TRBJ2-7 | TRBV10-2 | TRBD2 | TGCGCCAGCAGTGAGCCGGCGGGGGGTTCCGAGCAGTACTTC | CASSEPAGGSEQYF
NA | TRBJ1-2 | TRBV5-8 | NA | TGTGCCAGCAGCTTTGACAGGCGAAACTATGGCTACACCTTC | CASSFDRRNYGYTF
NA | TRBJ1-4 | TRBV18 | TRBD1 | TGTGCCAGCTCACCAACAGGGGGCCAGGAAAAACTGTTTTTT | CASSPTGGQEKLFF
NA | TRBJ1-5 | TRBV19 | TRBD1 | TGTGCCAGTTCCTTACAGGGGAAAAGCAATCAGCCCCAGCATTTT | CASSLQGKSNQPQHF
few | TRBJ1-1 | TRBV6-5 | NA | TGTGCCAGTTTCTATCAGGGCACTGAAGCTTTCTTT | CASFYQGTEAFF
NA | TRBJ2-3 | TRBV10-3 | TRBD2 | TGTGCCATCAGTGAGACCTCCGGACTAGCGGGGGTCACAGATACGCAGTATTTT | CAISETSGLAGVTDTQYF
NA | TRBJ1-2 | TRBV28 | NA | TGTGCCAGCAGTTTATTACGACCCCGAACAGGGAACGACTATGGCTACACCTTC | CASSLLRPRTGNDYGYTF
NA | TRBJ1-1 | TRBV6-6 | NA | TGTGCCAGCAGACGAACACCGAACACTGAAGCTTTCTTT | CASRRTPNTEAFF